A single T cell receptor (beta chain) is shown here with its context. The sample originates from a study of blood T cell repertoires in COVID-19. Study-level information: The United States, Italy and Spain supplied acute and convalescent COVID-19 samples.

The authors' processing: It was from reference gene primer amplification that nucleated cell counts were estimated. This table comes from immunoSEQ multiplex PCR, and its TCRdb copy is limited to in-frame clones, with some not included. D and trimming come from the DNA, and the V and J calls and clone size come from that table. The table lists 250,000 to 300,000 clones, approximately 90% of them singletons. The CDR3 runs 17 residues. Germline CDR1 reads LGHNT; CDR2 reads FRNRAP. Trimming cost V 0 bases and J 3 bases; bases outside gene matches: 6. Recruitment covered some 25 US areas and drew participants whose ages spanned roughly 18 to 90 years. Participants' reported clinical history set cohort assignment.

The sample was PBMCs or T cells enriched from blood (not recorded which). This chain links TRBV12-5 with TRBJ1-5, with 9 bases aligning to TRBD1. This receptor was identified in a human donor in a cohort exposed to, infected with or recovered from COVID-19 (not recorded which). The donor label of this sample is uncertain. CDR3 protein: CASGLVLGQGYNQPQHF. The CDR3 coding sequence is TGTGCTAGTGGTTTGGTACTCGGACAGGGGTACAATCAGCCCCAGCATTTT.